The 21 T cell receptor beta chains presented below share a single source sample, sequenced in a study of beta chain features in type 1 diabetes. The whole isolated RNA underwent reverse transcription, so sequencing captured expressed TCRB transcripts. The method was immunoSEQ multiplex PCR; TCRdb's version includes in-frame clones alone and lacks a portion of them. The table shows about 150,000 clones, with less than 9.5% occurring only once. Sequenced: central memory CD4+ T cells from blood. The receptors come from a woman under 30 in good health.

This clone has more than one count but fewer than ten. The rearrangement links TRBV11-2 to TRBJ2-7; unclear D gene. Germline loops: CDR1 SGHAT, CDR2 FQNNGV. V was trimmed by 5 bases and J by 2 bases, leaving 4 bases between them. CDR3 length: 11 residues. The CDR3 reads CASSPAYEQYF. CDR3 sequence (DNA): TGTGCCAGCAGCCCCGCCTACGAGCAGTACTTC.

This clone came up a few times. This chain connects TRBV9 to TRBJ2-5; weak D call: TRBD2 (6 bases). This CDR3 has 14 amino acids. Germline loops: CDR1 SGDLS, CDR2 YYNGEE. Trimming took 4 bases from V and 4 from J, leaving 14 bases between them. DNA of the CDR3: TGTGCCAGCAGCTCAGCAGGAGGGAGAGAGACCCAGTACTTC. Protein: CASSSAGGRETQYF.

This clone was counted between two and nine times. This chain links TRBV7-8 with TRBJ1-4, with TRBD1 identical over 9 bases. CDR3 length: 16 residues. The germline gives CDR1 SGHVS, CDR2 FQNEAQ. V lost 5 bases to trimming and J lost 8 bases; unmatched junction nucleotides: 12. CDR3 loop: CASSRQGVESGEKLFF. The CDR3 coding sequence is TGTGCCAGCAGCCGACAGGGGGTGGAATCAGGCGAAAAACTGTTTTTT.

The V and J genes are TRBV11-2 and TRBJ2-2; perhaps TRBD2 as D (5 bases). Germline CDR1 reads SGHAT; CDR2 reads FQNNGV. V dropped 1 base and J dropped 2 bases, with 5 bases sitting between them. This CDR3 region has 14 residues. Here the CDR3 DNA reads TGTGCCAGCAGCTTAGGGACTAACACCGGGGAGCTGTTTTTT. As protein: CASSLGTNTGELFF.

This sequence joins TRBV14 and TRBJ2-7; 10 nucleotides align to TRBD1. V shed 4 bases and J 3 bases; nucleotides not matched to a gene: 6. Germline V gene data show CDR1 as SGHDN and CDR2 as FVKESK. The CDR3 contains 15 residues. CDR3 amino acids: CASSPWGQGIYEQYF. The CDR3 DNA sequence: TGTGCCAGCAGCCCATGGGGACAGGGGATCTACGAGCAGTACTTC.

This clone showed up just a few times. A junction end diverges from the germline sequence, so it may reflect a read error. This chain joins TRBV6-1 and TRBJ1-5; TRBD1 matches 9 bases. This CDR3 spans 15 amino acids. CDR1 is MNHNS and CDR2 is SASEGT in the germline V gene. The chain's CDR3 is CASTEGQGKDQPQHF. The CDR3 DNA is TGTGCCAGCACTGAAGGACAGGGGAAGGATCAGCCCCAGCATTTT.

This clone has only a few counts. The chain employs TRBV10-3 and TRBJ2-1, with 9 bases fitting TRBD1. The length of the CDR3 is 14 residues. Trimming cost V 10 bases and J 2 bases; bases outside gene matches: 6. The germline V gene has CDR1 ENHRY and CDR2 SYGVKD. The chain's CDR3 is CASRRQGAYNEQFF. CDR3 DNA sequence: TGTGCCAGCAGGAGACAGGGGGCCTACAATGAGCAGTTCTTC.

This rearrangement joins TRBV12-5 to TRBJ1-2, with D possibly TRBD1 on 6 matching bases. V was clipped by 1 base and J by 4 bases, with 13 bases between them. The germline V gene has CDR1 LGHNT and CDR2 FRNRAP. CDR3 size: 15 residues. The CDR3: CASGLDTGIGYGYTF. The CDR3 DNA is TGTGCTAGTGGTTTGGATACAGGGATAGGCTATGGCTACACCTTC.

This clone was counted between two and nine times. CDR3 bases: TGTGCCAGCAGTTACCATACTGGACAGGACTATGGCTACACCTTC. Translating it yields CASSYHTGQDYGYTF. The chain carries TRBV6-6 and TRBJ1-2; TRBD1 matches 7 bases. The J segment lost 3 bases and the V segment lost 2 bases, leaving 6 bases of the junction unmatched. The CDR3 extends over 15 amino acids. CDR1 and CDR2 (germline): MNHNY, SVGAGI (reference sequence).

This rearrangement joins TRBV7-2 to TRBJ2-1, with TRBD2 identical over 10 bases. The CDR3 is 15 amino acids. V was pared by 5 bases and J by 3 bases, with 4 bases of the junction left unmatched. Looked up from germline, CDR1 is SGHTA and CDR2 is FQGNSA. CDR3 sequence: CASSPRLAGYNEQFF. The CDR3 bases are TGTGCCAGCAGCCCCAGACTAGCGGGCTACAATGAGCAGTTCTTC. Full variable domain (outside the CDR3, taken from reference TRBV7-2 and TRBJ2-1): GAGVSQSPSNKVTEKGKDVELRCDPISGHTALYWYRQSLGQGLEFLIYFQGNSAPDKSGLPSDRFSAERTGGSVSTLTIQRTQQEDSAVYLCASSPRLAGYNEQFFGPGTRLTVL.

The chain has TRBV7-6 and TRBJ2-1; 8 nucleotides agree with TRBD2. V was clipped by 1 base and J by 9 bases; unmatched bases: 5. This CDR3 has 14 residues. Germline assignment: CDR1 SGHVS and CDR2 FNYEAQ. DNA of the CDR3: TGTGCCAGCAGCTTAGGGGCAGCGGGAGTTGAGCAGTTCTTC. It translates to CASSLGAAGVEQFF. Full variable domain (outside the CDR3, taken from reference TRBV7-6 and TRBJ2-1): GAGVSQSPRYKVTKRGQDVALRCDPISGHVSLYWYRQALGQGPEFLTYFNYEAQQDKSGLPNDRFSAERPEGSISTLTIQRTEQRDSAMYRCASSLGAAGVEQFFGPGTRLTVL.

This clone has more than one count but fewer than ten. The chain recombines TRBV18 with TRBJ1-5; a possible D gene is TRBD1 (5 bases). The CDR3 loop spans 16 amino acids. Between the trimmed V and J ends, which lost 1 base and 2 bases, there was a span of 12 bases. The germline V gene has CDR1 KGHSH and CDR2 LQKENI. The CDR3 spells CASSPRQGDGNQPQHF. The CDR3 bases are TGTGCCAGCTCACCACGGCAGGGTGATGGCAATCAGCCCCAGCATTTT.

V usage is TRBV5-1 and J usage is TRBJ2-5; 8 bases agree with TRBD1. Germline CDR1 is SGHRS and CDR2 is YFSETQ. This CDR3 is 14 amino acids long. Trimming cost V 3 bases and J 1 base; bases outside gene matches: 2. CDR3 bases: TGCGCCAGCAGCTCAGGGGGCCGCCAAGAGACCCAGTACTTC. Translated: CASSSGGRQETQYF. The full variable domain, its missing parts supplied by reference TRBV5-1 and TRBJ2-5, is KAGVTQTPRYLIKTRGQQVTLSCSPISGHRSVSWYQQTPGQGLQFLFEYFSETQRNKGNFPGRFSGRQFSNSRSEMNVSTLELGDSALYLCASSSGGRQETQYFGPGTRLLVL.

A few counts support this clone. The rearrangement links TRBV29-1 to TRBJ2-5; 8 bases match TRBD1. Near its end, the DNA agrees better with TRBJ2-7, so the J call may be wrong. CDR1 and CDR2 (germline): SQVTM, ANQGSEA. This CDR3 is built from 13 residues. This CDR3 is CSVEGTGTYEQYF. CDR3 sequence (DNA): TGCAGCGTTGAGGGGACAGGAACCTACGAGCAGTACTTC.

This chain joins TRBV10-3 and TRBJ2-1; 8 nucleotides agree with TRBD1. The CDR3 is made up of 12 amino acids. Germline-derived CDR1 and CDR2 are ENHRY and SYGVKD. Trimming at V came to 8 bases and at J to 10 bases, leaving 7 bases not matched to a gene. As DNA, the CDR3 is TGTGCCATCCGACAGGGGCGGCGGGAGCAGTTCTTC. This sequence encodes CAIRQGRREQFF.

There are a few counts of this clone. The chain is built from TRBV11-3 and TRBJ2-1, with D possibly being TRBD2 (6 bases). In germline, CDR1 is SGHNT, CDR2 YENEEA. V shed 0 bases and J shed 6 bases, with 9 bases lying between them. This CDR3 is built from 14 residues. The CDR3 DNA reads TGTGCCAGCAGCTTAGAACGGGAGCTCAATGAGCAGTTCTTC. Amino acid sequence: CASSLERELNEQFF.

The chain joins TRBV18 to TRBJ2-7, with D unresolved. Germline assignment: CDR1 KGHSH and CDR2 LQKENI. CDR3 length: 13 amino acids. Trimming pared 0 bases from V and 5 bases from J, leaving 8 bases between. The CDR3 nucleotides are TGTGCCAGCTCACCACCGGGTCGGGACGAGCAGTACTTC. It translates to CASSPPGRDEQYF.

The rearrangement uses TRBV18 and TRBJ2-3; D perhaps matches TRBD2 (5 bases). Trimming pared 5 bases from V and 6 bases from J, leaving 12 bases between. Germline loops: CDR1 KGHSH, CDR2 LQKENI. CDR3 length: 13 amino acids. CDR3 DNA: TGTGCCAGCTCATTGACTTCGGGGGATACGCAGTATTTT. Translation: CASSLTSGDTQYF.

The chain uses TRBV7-2 and TRBJ1-6; unclear D gene. The germline V and J ends were trimmed by 7 bases and 7 bases, with 17 bases remaining between them. CDR1 and CDR2 (germline): SGHTA, FQGNSA. The CDR3 runs to 15 residues. The chain's CDR3 is CASTNSGTGNSPLHF. CDR3 nucleotides: TGTGCCAGCACCAACTCGGGAACGGGGAATTCACCCCTCCACTTT.

The rearrangement links TRBV4-3 to TRBJ2-7, with TRBD2 as a possible D gene (6 bases). The CDR3 loop spans 13 amino acids. Germline V gene data show CDR1 as LGHNA and CDR2 as YSLEER. Trimming left V 0 bases short and J 10 bases short, with 13 bases between. CDR3: CASSQDGDLAQYF. CDR3 bases: TGCGCCAGCAGCCAAGATGGGGACTTGGCACAGTACTTC.

This clone has only a few counts. The V call is TRBV27, the J call TRBJ2-7, with 10 bases aligning to TRBD2. The V gene's germline CDR1 is MNHEY and CDR2 SMNVEV (reference sequence). After removal of 5 bases from V and 2 bases from J, the junction contained 6 bases not matched to a gene. The CDR3 is 15 residues long. CDR3 residues: CASSPGSGRTYEQYF. The CDR3 bases are TGTGCCAGCAGTCCCGGTAGCGGGAGGACCTACGAGCAGTACTTC.